The present T cell receptor beta chain was sequenced within a study of shared clonotypes between healthy human individuals (dated by TCRdb to 2020 to 2022). As for the study more broadly: The cohort included a few men and a couple of women between 18 and 49 years of age. For each donor, CD4 naive and CD4 memory were each run on three plates, CD8 naive on two plates, and CD8 memory on one plate. The study deeply sequenced blood TCR repertoires of five healthy adults to estimate repertoire size and the extent of clonotype sharing between individuals. To increase sequencing depth and limit assay-specific biases, different laboratories used diverse techniques to prepare libraries and sequence TCR repertoires. Each donor's leukapheresis produced roughly between roughly 0.9 and 8.9 billion PBMCs. Broader findings and caveats from the paper: Only blood was sampled, and tissue TCR repertoires likely differ from those in blood. Rarefaction of sorted-subset datasets indicated incomplete sequencing despite the large sequencing depth. Pairwise subsampling indicated that sequencing depth was expected to affect the degree of clonotype sharing among donors. Higher generation probabilities were observed for clonotypes shared by all four sorted-subset donors than for non-shared clonotypes. The small number of donors limited the genetic and exposure-history diversity represented. Estimated clonotype richness was generally larger for naive than for memory subsets. Around 5.4% of naive CD4, 3.5% of naive CD8, around 2.3% of memory CD4, and more than 0.35% of memory CD8 clonotypes were shared across a few donors.

CD8 naive samples consisted of CD45RO-negative cells that were positively selected for CCR7, yielding a CD45RA+CCR7+ population without TemRA cells. The donors were healthy, HIV-negative adults with no recently reported acute infections or vaccinations. Only Caucasian adults living in Nashville, Tennessee, USA were represented among the donors. After blood collection by leukapheresis, PBMCs were isolated using Ficoll-Histopaque density gradient centrifugation and then cryopreserved in the vapor phase of liquid nitrogen. Purity and quantity of every magnetically sorted T cell population were checked by analytical flow cytometry. From each sorted fraction, genomic DNA was isolated and quantified by UV absorbance on a Nanodrop 2000c. For this chain, trimming is 6 bases at the V end and 3 bases at the J end, and the number of junction bases without a gene match is 4. The CDR3 starts with the cysteine, ends with the phenylalanine, and has 13 residues. Here the CDR3 DNA is all that survives: 39 bases in frame from base 1. CDR1 and CDR2, looked up from the germline V gene (reference sequence), are PRHDT and FYEKMQ.

This clone appeared a few times. The clone's antigen remains unknown. Base qualities are not recorded, but no much larger clone differs from it by a single base. This specimen includes other DNA sequences encoding the same CDR3. TCR CDR3 regions were amplified from genomic DNA by multiplex PCR using the deep immunoSEQ assay. For each cell subset, the extracted genomic DNA was distributed evenly across all wells of several immunoSEQ 96-well plates, and each plate served as one replicate. For sorted subsets, each replicate PCR was loaded with 200 ng genomic DNA, equivalent to 30,000 or so T cell genomes. The purified libraries were quantified using a Qubit 3.0 fluorometer, sized with a Bioanalyzer 2100, and then quantified again using the KAPA Library Quantification kit. Every immunoSEQ 96-well plate was sequenced on a separate single-read 150-cycle Illumina NextSeq 550 flow cell. Regarding the original processing steps: Because the immunoSEQ output held only junctional sequences and lacked quality scores, the filtering could not match the filtering applied to full-length reads. To assign V/J genes and CDR3, sequences were annotated against IMGT germline references using PyIR, a Python wrapper for IgBLAST v1.9. Reads with weak V/J assignments (E-value above 1e-6), missing CDR3, stop codons, out-of-frame junctions, or ambiguous translated residues were removed. A V3J clonotype was defined by an identical inferred V gene, J gene, and CDR3 amino acid sequence. Percentage overlap between repertoires was calculated by dividing the number of shared unique clonotypes by the size of the smaller repertoire. Richness of each repertoire was evaluated using RTK rarefaction, the Chao1 estimator, and Recon v2.1 estimates of unobserved clonotypes. Generation probabilities for all TCRbeta clonotypes obtained by the gDNA method from a handful of donors were computed using OLGA. What TCRdb holds here is the immuneACCESS table cut down to in-frame rearrangements. Part of the clones is not present; checked against another copy, under half of the missing clones reflect an unresolved V gene, and the others are unexplained. V and J calls and clone size follow that table, whereas D and trimming were derived from the DNA. This sample is represented by 600,000 or so clones; approximately 95% of them were singletons. About 0.11% of the sample rests with the top ten.

The specimen was naive CD8+ T cells sorted from blood. The cell subset or site label on this specimen signifies: CD45RA+CCR7+. This receptor was obtained from a woman between 25 and 40 years old in good health. The chain is assembled from TRBV13 and TRBJ2-7, with TRBD1 matching 8 junction bases. CDR3 reads: CASSPGQGYEQYF. Read as DNA, the sequence is TGTGCCAGCAGTCCAGGACAGGGCTACGAGCAGTACTTC.